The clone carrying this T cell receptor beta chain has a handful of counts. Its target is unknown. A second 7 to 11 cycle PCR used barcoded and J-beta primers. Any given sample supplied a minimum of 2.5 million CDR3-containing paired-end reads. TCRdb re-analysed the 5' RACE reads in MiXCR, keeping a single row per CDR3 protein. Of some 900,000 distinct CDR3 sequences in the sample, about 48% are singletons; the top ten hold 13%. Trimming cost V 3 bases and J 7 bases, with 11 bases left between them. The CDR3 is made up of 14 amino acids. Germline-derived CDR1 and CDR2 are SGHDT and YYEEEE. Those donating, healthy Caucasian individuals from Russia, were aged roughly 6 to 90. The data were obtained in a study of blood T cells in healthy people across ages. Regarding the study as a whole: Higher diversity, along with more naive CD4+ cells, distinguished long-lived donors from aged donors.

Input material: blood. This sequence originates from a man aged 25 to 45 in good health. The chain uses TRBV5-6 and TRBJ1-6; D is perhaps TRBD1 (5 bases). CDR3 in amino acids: CASSYGTSNSPLHF. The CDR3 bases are TGTGCCAGCAGCTATGGGACCTCAAATTCACCCCTCCACTTT. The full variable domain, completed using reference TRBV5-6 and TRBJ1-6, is DAGVTQSPTHLIKTRGQQVTLRCSPKSGHDTVSWYQQALGQGPQFIFQYYEEEERQRGNFPDRFSGHQFPNYSSELNVNALLLGDSALYLCASSYGTSNSPLHFGNGTRLTVT.